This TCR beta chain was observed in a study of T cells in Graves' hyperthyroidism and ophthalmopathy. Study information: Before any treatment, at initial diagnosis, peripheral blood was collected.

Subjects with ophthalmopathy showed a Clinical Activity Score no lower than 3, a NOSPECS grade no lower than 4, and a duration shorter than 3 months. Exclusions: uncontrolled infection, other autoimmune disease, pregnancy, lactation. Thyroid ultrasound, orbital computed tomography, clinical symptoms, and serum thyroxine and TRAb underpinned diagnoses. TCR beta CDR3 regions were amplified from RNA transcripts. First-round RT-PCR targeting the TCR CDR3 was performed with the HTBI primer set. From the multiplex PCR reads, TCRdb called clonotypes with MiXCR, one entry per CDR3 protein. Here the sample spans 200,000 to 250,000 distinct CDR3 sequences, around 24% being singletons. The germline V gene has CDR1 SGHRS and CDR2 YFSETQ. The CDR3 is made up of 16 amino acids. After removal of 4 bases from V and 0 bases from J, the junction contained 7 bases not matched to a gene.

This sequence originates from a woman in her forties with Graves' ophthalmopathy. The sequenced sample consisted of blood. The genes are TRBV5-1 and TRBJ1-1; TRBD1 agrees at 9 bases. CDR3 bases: TGCGCCAGCAGCCCTTGGTGGACAGGGGTGAACACTGAAGCTTTCTTT. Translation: CASSPWWTGVNTEAFF.